This section outlines one T cell receptor beta chain sequence together with its context. There are a few counts of this clonotype. There is no known antigen for this receptor. No much larger clone is present one base from it, and per-base qualities are unavailable. TCR beta CDR3 regions were amplified from RNA transcripts. The first round of RT-PCR for the TCR CDR3 was performed with the HTBI primer set and the Qiagen OneStep RT-PCR kit. A second multiplex PCR round built the libraries, followed by size selection and purification. Paired-end sequencing of the libraries was performed with 100 bp reads on an Illumina HiSeq2000. In the paper's pipeline: SOAPnuke was used to process the raw data, with reads discarded if the reads contained adapters or uncalled bases, had a mean Phred below 15, or lacked an exact constant-primer or identifier match. High-quality paired reads were merged using COPE v1.2.5, and each unique nucleotide sequence was defined as a clonotype. MiTCR v1.1 was used to align the clonotypes against IMGT TRBV, TRBD and TRBJ reference segments. The analysis included only V-J combinations with a frequency above 0.0001, which together covered around 99% of the repertoires. A TCS score was defined as the ratio of F50 (clonal expansion) to E x V (chaos), with BLOSUM62-based TCRdist applied between CDR3 peptides within each V-J. Welch's t-statistics and random forest reduced around 550 V-J features to 13, which were used in a naive Bayes classifier (R e1071). The public reads were run again by TCRdb, first through fastp at Q25 and then through MiXCR, and only productive beta chains were kept. Each CDR3 protein appears once, grouped with its most common genes and DNA. TCRdb assigned the V and J calls; the authors' analysis was not used. The sample table shows hundreds of thousands of distinct CDR3 sequences, and around 15% are seen once. Together, the top ten hold about 3.8% of the sample.

This record belongs to a study of T cells in Graves' hyperthyroidism and ophthalmopathy (dated by TCRdb to about 2019). Describing the broader study: Peripheral blood was collected at initial diagnosis, before any treatment. TCR V-J signatures able to tell the groups apart were searched for in a discovery cohort of about a hundred patients, of whom about 40 had Graves' ophthalmopathy and 57 had stable Graves' hyperthyroidism. Whether ophthalmopathy could be predicted prospectively was tested in an independent validation cohort made up of approximately 19 hyperthyroidism patients plus 17 patients who later progressed to ophthalmopathy. The 75 to 100 discovery patients were randomly divided into training and test sets at a 7:3 ratio. Thyroid tissue and blood T-cell repertoires from six Graves' hyperthyroidism patients were also compared in the study. After sampling, hyperthyroidism patients received methimazole starting at 30 mg daily, and ophthalmopathy patients received high-dose intravenous methylprednisolone. According to the paper, TCR Vbeta CDR3 sequencing was carried out on about 140 peripheral blood samples, which came from around 43 ophthalmopathy, around 75 hyperthyroidism and roughly 17 progressor patients.

There are 18 amino acids in the CDR3, from cysteine to phenylalanine inclusive. The only DNA kept is the CDR3, 54 bases in frame from the first base. The germline V gene specifies MNHNS as CDR1 and SASEGT as CDR2. The germline V and J ends show losses of 1 base and 2 bases respectively, and no gene match explains 10 bases of the junction. The study at large found these results: In validation, the model predicted progression to ophthalmopathy with about 71% sensitivity and about 72% specificity, a median of 6.5 months before onset. Ophthalmopathy was separated from stable hyperthyroidism by a 13 V-J signature model, with approximately 85% sensitivity and about 81% specificity obtained in cross-validation and 80%/75% obtained in testing. No statistical method was used to fix the sample size in advance, and group allocation was not hidden from the investigators. Most expanded thyroid clonotypes (frequency above 0.001) were also detected in blood, a finding suggesting that blood repertoires may reflect thyroid immune responses.

Stable Graves' hyperthyroidism was defined as no progression to ophthalmopathy during 18 months of follow-up. The hyperthyroidism patients were between 18 and 65 years old and newly diagnosed, with a disease duration of less than 2 months. Patients with uncontrolled infections, other autoimmune diseases, pregnancy or lactation were excluded. Diagnoses were based on clinical symptoms, serum thyroxine and TRAb, thyroid ultrasound and orbital computed tomography. PBMCs were isolated from more than 9 ml of fresh peripheral blood by Ficoll-Paque density gradient centrifugation. Total RNA was extracted with Trizol reagent, and quality was checked on an Agilent 2100 Bioanalyzer.

Sequenced input: blood. The clonotype was recovered from a woman between 25 and 40 years old with Graves' hyperthyroidism. The V and J genes are TRBV6-1 and TRBJ2-7; TRBD2 fits 11 bases in the junction. The CDR3 region reads CASSEVPSGRTITYEQYF. The sequenced DNA is TGTGCCAGCAGTGAAGTCCCTAGCGGGAGGACCATCACCTACGAGCAGTACTTC.